The source of this TCR beta chain is a study of cytomegalovirus exposure and HLA in healthy donors. At the level of the study: From about 179 million T cells, an earlier analysis saw 117 million unique TCR beta sequences. The study's findings and limits: The authors later found most CMV-associated TCR beta chains appeared HLA-restricted.

Unmatched junction bases numbered 6, after V lost 5 bases and J lost 3 bases. The CDR3 totals 15 residues. Per germline, CDR1 SGHVS and CDR2 FQNEAQ. Whereas donors were nominally healthy upon sampling, unrecorded immune exposures were probable. This clone was seen only a few times. Its antigen is currently unknown. The PCR had 60 Vbeta and 13 Jbeta primers. The assay was immunoSEQ multiplex PCR, and TCRdb's table has in-frame clones only and misses some. The sample has roughly 100,000 clones, roughly 74% seen once. V usage is TRBV7-8 and J usage is TRBJ2-7; 11 bases line up with TRBD1. Sequencing used PBMCs. The sequence derives from a woman between 18 and 29 years old in good health and CMV-seropositive. As DNA, the CDR3 is TGTGCCAGCAGCCGAGTCGGGACAGGGGGCTACGAGCAGTACTTC. Its protein product is CASSRVGTGGYEQYF.